This TCR beta chain emerged from a study of T cells after yellow fever vaccination (dated by TCRdb to between 2018 and 2021). Context from the whole study: Libraries from fractions with low cell numbers were prepared with the SMART-Seq v4 Ultra Low Input RNA kit. Two healthy male donors made up the cohort, one aged 18 to 29 years and the other aged 30 to 40 years. To follow T-cell clones before and after primary and booster YFV17D yellow fever vaccination, bulk TCR alpha and beta repertoires were sequenced over time. Blood samples were taken at several timepoints before and after primary and secondary immunization, and bulk PBMC replicates and cell subsets were isolated.

In the paper's terms, the treatment or condition label means: live attenuated yellow fever vaccine strain. At every blood-draw timepoint, two biological replicates of bulk PBMCs were collected. PBMCs were isolated from peripheral blood using a standard Ficoll-Paque protocol. TriZol was used to extract RNA from bulk PBMCs, from CD4 and CD8 fractions, and from dextramer-positive and dextramer-negative fractions. TCR cDNA was synthesized by 5'RACE template switching, through which a universal primer site and unique molecular identifiers were introduced. Priming for cDNA synthesis came from both the TCR alpha and TCR beta constant segments. Libraries were amplified in two PCR steps, with sample barcodes and sequencing adapters added in the second step. Libraries were sequenced on Illumina HiSeq 2500 (2x100 bp) or NovaSeq (2x150 bp). The authors' pipeline ran thus. MIGEC was used to demultiplex reads and collapse the reads into UMI consensus sequences, and MiXCR was used for V(D)J alignment. Using edgeR on replicate PBMC samples, clonotypes were called vaccine-responding if FDR was below 0.01 and the log2 fold change was above 5 up to day 15. Each bulk clonotype received a CD4 or CD8 identity based on whether the sequenced CD4 or CD8 repertoire contained that clonotype at higher abundance. In-frame beta chains were kept once TCRdb had trimmed the public reads at Q25 with fastp and called clones with MiXCR. One record per CDR3 amino acid sequence lists the most common genes and DNA. It is TCRdb's table, rather than the study itself, that gives the V and J calls and clone size. For this sample there are hundreds of thousands of distinct CDR3 sequences; around 17% appear just once. Clones ranked in the top ten supply about 18% of the sample.

From cysteine to phenylalanine, the CDR3 is 17 amino acids long. CDR3 DNA only is kept here, 51 bases in frame from base 1. CDR1 MNHEY and CDR2 SVGAGI were looked up in the germline V gene. V sheds 5 bases and J sheds 0 bases, leaving 14 bases between their ends. Overall study outcomes, separate from this receptor: FACS-sorted repertoires could contain abundant contaminating clonotypes from the bulk population, so computational filtering was required. Compared with the primary T-cell response, the secondary T-cell response was weaker but faster, peaking on day 5 rather than day 15. A small share of clonotypes was detected in both CD4 and CD8 compartments, with the overlap likely arising from convergent recombination. Only a couple of donors were included in the study, so the extent to which the findings can be generalized is limited. Most clones expanded after primary vaccination (almost 97% of CD4 and around nine tenths of CD8) were re-detected after the booster, suggesting that broad memory maintenance occurred.

In this sample, this clonotype turned up many times. Its antigen remains unidentified. No much larger clone is present one base from it, and per-base qualities are unavailable. This sequence uses TRBV6-5 and TRBJ1-6, with a tentative D gene TRBD1 over 6 matching bases. The specimen was PBMCs, collected about 5 days after the first yellow fever vaccination. The TCR was taken from a man between 18 and 35 years old who received the YFV17D yellow fever vaccine. The DNA is as follows: TGTGCCAGCAGTACGGGAACAGGGAGCTCCTATAATTCACCCCTCCACTTT. This sequence encodes CASSTGTGSSYNSPLHF.